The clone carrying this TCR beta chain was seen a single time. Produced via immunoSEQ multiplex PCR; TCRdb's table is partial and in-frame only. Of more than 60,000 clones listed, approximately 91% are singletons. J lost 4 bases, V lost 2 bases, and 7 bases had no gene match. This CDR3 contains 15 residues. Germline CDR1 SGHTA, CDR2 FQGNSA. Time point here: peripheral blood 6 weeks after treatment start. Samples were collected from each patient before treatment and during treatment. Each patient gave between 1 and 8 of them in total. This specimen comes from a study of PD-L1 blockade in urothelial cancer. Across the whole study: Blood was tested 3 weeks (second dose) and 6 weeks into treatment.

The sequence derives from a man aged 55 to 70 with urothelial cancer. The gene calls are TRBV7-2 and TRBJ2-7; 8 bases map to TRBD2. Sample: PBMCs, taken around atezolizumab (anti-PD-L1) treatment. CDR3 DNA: TGTGCCAGCAGCTTATATCGGGGGGGGAGTTACGAGCAGTACTTC. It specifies CASSLYRGGSYEQYF.